The rows below give T cell receptor beta chains drawn from one sample of a study of blood T cell repertoires in COVID-19. Here immunoSEQ multiplex PCR was the method, and the copy in TCRdb shows in-frame clones only, minus some. The sample holds fewer than 85,000 clones, about 87% seen once. The sample consisted of peripheral blood. These receptor sequences come from a human donor in a cohort sampled during active COVID-19. Both conserved end residues are part of each CDR3. A D gene is named only where the DNA matches it firmly. Clone size is stated in some rows and not others, as once, few, many or a class when expanded.

NA,TRBJ2-2,NA,TRBV6-4,CASSDSTLATGELFF,TGTGCCAGCAGTGACTCGACCCTAGCGACCGGGGAGCTGTTTTTT
TRBD1,TRBJ1-2,NA,TRBV5-4,CASSFSVDRGRGGYTF,TGTGCCAGCAGCTTCTCGGTTGACAGGGGAAGAGGAGGCTACACCTTC
NA,TRBJ1-4,NA,TRBV30,CACNGGLNEKLFF,TGTGCCTGTAACGGGGGATTAAATGAAAAACTGTTTTTT
NA,TRBJ2-5,NA,TRBV28,CASSPPSVETQYF,TGTGCCAGCAGCCCCCCTTCAGTGGAGACCCAGTACTTC
NA,TRBJ2-5,once,TRBV3-1/TRBV3-2,CASSQDRVGGGTQYF,TGTGCCAGCAGCCAAGATCGTGTCGGGGGAGGGACCCAGTACTTC
NA,TRBJ2-7,NA,TRBV4-1,CASSQLPGSSYEQYF,TGCGCCAGCAGCCAACTGCCGGGGAGCTCCTACGAGCAGTACTTC
NA,TRBJ2-3,NA,TRBV11-2,CASSLDRVGGSPDTQYF,TGTGCCAGCAGCTTAGATCGTGTGGGGGGAAGCCCAGATACGCAGTATTTT
NA,TRBJ2-1,NA,TRBV7-9,CASSLVALSYNEQFF,TGTGCCAGCAGCTTAGTGGCTCTCTCCTACAATGAGCAGTTCTTC
NA,TRBJ2-7,NA,TRBV6-1,CASSDGYEQYF,TGTGCCAGCAGTGACGGCTACGAGCAGTACTTC
NA,TRBJ1-2,NA,TRBV7-8,CASSLAFRVGYGYTF,TGTGCCAGCAGCTTAGCTTTCAGGGTAGGGTATGGCTACACCTTC
TRBD2,TRBJ2-5,NA,TRBV4-2,CASSRGLAGEFQETQYF,TGTGCCAGCAGCCGCGGACTAGCGGGAGAATTCCAAGAGACCCAGTACTTC
NA,TRBJ1-1,NA,TRBV19,CASSIVRGSPNTEAFF,TGTGCCAGTAGTATTGTCAGGGGATCCCCGAACACTGAAGCTTTCTTT
TRBD2,TRBJ2-5,NA,TRBV5-4,CASSLAGVLETQYF,TGTGCCAGCAGCCTAGCGGGAGTGTTAGAGACCCAGTACTTC
TRBD1,TRBJ2-7,NA,TRBV30,CAWSAPVLGQGNEQYF,TGTGCCTGGAGTGCCCCAGTGTTGGGACAGGGCAACGAGCAGTACTTC
NA,TRBJ1-2,NA,TRBV18,CASSPRVGEPSQAWDGYTF,TGTGCCAGCTCACCACGGGTAGGGGAACCGTCCCAGGCTTGGGATGGCTACACCTTC
TRBD2,TRBJ2-5,NA,TRBV28,CASTSGSPPETQYF,TGTGCCAGCACCAGCGGGAGTCCTCCAGAGACCCAGTACTTC
TRBD2,TRBJ2-7,NA,TRBV19,CASSIGTSGSYEQYF,TGTGCCAGTAGTATTGGGACTAGCGGTTCCTACGAGCAGTACTTC
NA,TRBJ2-7,once,TRBV4-1,CASSQVEGGAYEQYF,TGCGCCAGCAGCCAGGTGGAGGGGGGGGCCTACGAGCAGTACTTC
NA,TRBJ1-2,NA,TRBV10-3,CAISESGGLEGYTF,TGTGCCATCAGTGAGTCGGGTGGGCTTGAGGGCTACACCTTC
TRBD1,TRBJ2-2,NA,TRBV5-6,CASSLGTGRGTGELFF,TGTGCCAGCAGCCTTGGGACAGGGAGGGGCACCGGGGAGCTGTTTTTT
TRBD2,TRBJ2-3,NA,TRBV6-4,CASSSSGRTDTQYF,TGTGCCAGCAGCTCTAGCGGGAGGACAGATACGCAGTATTTT
NA,TRBJ2-1,NA,TRBV19,CASRGQSNEQFF,TGTGCCAGTCGCGGACAGTCGAATGAGCAGTTCTTC
NA,TRBJ1-4,NA,TRBV28,CASSLRNEKLFF,TGTGCCAGCAGTTTGAGAAATGAAAAACTGTTTTTT
NA,TRBJ1-5,NA,TRBV7-2,CASSLVRSTNQPQHF,TGTGCCAGCAGCTTAGTAAGATCAACTAATCAGCCCCAGCATTTT
NA,TRBJ1-1,once,TRBV11-3,CASSLGGVNTEAFF,TGTGCCAGCAGCTTAGGGGGGGTTAACACTGAAGCTTTCTTT
TRBD1,TRBJ1-1,NA,TRBV5-1,CASSLTGTGGGTEAFF,TGCGCCAGCAGCTTAACCGGGACAGGGGGCGGCACTGAAGCTTTCTTT
NA,TRBJ1-3,NA,TRBV27,CASSLKGAGNTIYF,TGTGCCAGCAGTTTAAAGGGGGCTGGAAACACCATATATTTT
TRBD1,TRBJ2-7,NA,TRBV25-1,CASSELGQGPSSYEQYF,TGTGCCAGCAGTGAATTGGGACAGGGGCCGAGCTCCTACGAGCAGTACTTC
NA,TRBJ2-5,NA,TRBV7-3,CASSLKGAAVAGRETQYF,TGTGCCAGCAGCTTAAAGGGGGCCGCGGTAGCGGGGCGAGAGACCCAGTACTTC
NA,TRBJ2-4,NA,TRBV27,CASSADSLAKNIQYF,TGTGCCAGCAGTGCTGACAGCCTAGCCAAAAACATTCAGTACTTC
TRBD1,TRBJ2-7,NA,TRBV30,CAWSRDRGEQYF,TGTGCCTGGAGTCGGGACAGGGGAGAGCAGTACTTC
NA,TRBJ1-3,NA,TRBV11-2,CASSRTRTDSGNTIYF,TGTGCCAGCAGCCGAACAAGGACAGACTCTGGAAACACCATATATTTT
NA,TRBJ1-1,NA,TRBV10-3,CAISESVEAFF,TGTGCCATCAGTGAGTCGGTGGAGGCTTTCTTT
NA,TRBJ1-2,NA,TRBV10-3,CAITDSSVGYTF,TGTGCCATCACGGACAGTTCAGTGGGCTACACCTTC
TRBD1,TRBJ2-1,NA,TRBV24-1,CATSDSGTGGYLYNEQFF,TGTGCCACCAGTGATTCCGGGACAGGGGGATACCTCTACAATGAGCAGTTCTTC
NA,TRBJ2-7,NA,TRBV24-1,CATSDGTRTYEQYF,TGTGCCACCAGTGATGGTACTAGAACCTACGAGCAGTACTTC
NA,TRBJ1-4,NA,TRBV6-1,CASSERGTNEKLFF,TGTGCCAGCAGTGAACGGGGAACTAATGAAAAACTGTTTTTT
NA,TRBJ1-1,NA,TRBV12-3/TRBV12-4,CASINRERGEAFF,TGTGCCAGCATTAATCGGGAGAGGGGTGAAGCTTTCTTT
TRBD2,TRBJ2-1,NA,TRBV7-2,CASSFSSGPAYNEQFF,TGTGCCAGCAGCTTTTCTAGCGGGCCCGCCTACAATGAGCAGTTCTTC
NA,TRBJ2-1,NA,TRBV24-1,CATSDSLGGTRTYNEQFF,TGTGCCACCAGTGATTCTTTAGGGGGAACGAGAACCTACAATGAGCAGTTCTTC
TRBD1,TRBJ1-6,NA,TRBV27,CASTNHRDRGLSPLHF,TGTGCCAGCACGAACCACCGGGACAGGGGGCTTTCACCCCTCCACTTT
TRBD1,TRBJ2-7,few,TRBV27,CASTGTGRLYEQYF,TGTGCCAGCACTGGGACAGGGCGTTTGTACGAGCAGTACTTC